This TCR beta chain was recovered during a study of blood T cell repertoires in COVID-19. In the study overall: Both acute and convalescent COVID-19 samples were obtained from the United States, Italy and Spain. Sources were T cells, B-cell-depleted T cells, or PBMCs; the material itself was cDNA or gDNA.

CDR1 SGHVS and CDR2 FNYEAQ come from the germline V gene. Trimming removed 1 base from V and 0 bases from J, with 13 bases in between. This CDR3 spans 18 amino acids. Source study methods: By means of reference gene primer amplification, nucleated cell counts were estimated. The method was immunoSEQ multiplex PCR; TCRdb's version includes in-frame clones alone and lacks a portion of them. V, J and clone size are taken as reported in that table, and D and trimming were inferred from the DNA itself. The repertoire holds around 30,000 clones, with approximately 85% as singletons. The chain links TRBV7-6 to TRBJ2-6, with D possibly matching TRBD1 (6 bases). The sequence was collected from a man in his sixties with active COVID-19. The material sequenced was peripheral blood. CDR3 amino acids: CASSLGLGHYSGANVLTF. As DNA, the CDR3 is TGTGCCAGCAGCTTAGGGTTGGGACACTACTCTGGGGCCAACGTCCTGACTTTC.